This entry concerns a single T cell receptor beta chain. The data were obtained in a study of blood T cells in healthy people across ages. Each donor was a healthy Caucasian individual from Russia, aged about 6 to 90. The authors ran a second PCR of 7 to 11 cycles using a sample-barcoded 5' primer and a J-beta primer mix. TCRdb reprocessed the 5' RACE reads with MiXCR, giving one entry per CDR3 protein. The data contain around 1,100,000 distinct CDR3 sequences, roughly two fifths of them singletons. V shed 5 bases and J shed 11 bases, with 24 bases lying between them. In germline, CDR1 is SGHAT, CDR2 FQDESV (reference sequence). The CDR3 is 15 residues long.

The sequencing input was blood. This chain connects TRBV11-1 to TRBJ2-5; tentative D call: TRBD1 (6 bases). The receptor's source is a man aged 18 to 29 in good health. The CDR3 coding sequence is TGTGCCAGCAGCCCTGACAGGAGGACCTACAATGAGCAGTACTTC. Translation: CASSPDRRTYNEQYF.